This TCR beta chain was identified during a study of CXCR3-negative and CXCR3-positive naive CD8 T cells. Study-wide points: Memory CD8+ cells showed much lower diversity, while both naive subsets displayed comparably high diversity. Naive CXCR3-positive and CXCR3-negative cells shared TRBV-TRBJ usage; memory cells diverged. The study found CXCR3 expression partially decreased after cryopreservation and ran most assays on fresh PBMCs.

A CD45RO-CCR7+CD27+CD95- profile was what naive CD8+ T cells displayed. The libraries of TRB cDNA were constructed through 5' RACE using UMI labels. TCRdb reworked the 5' RACE reads into one entry per CDR3 protein, no DNA. This sample lists about 41,000 distinct CDR3 sequences; its ten largest clones have about 1.9%. As concerns this clonotype: The antigen remains undetermined.

CDR1 is SGHTA, CDR2 FQGNSA, per germline. The CDR3 is made up of 16 amino acids. This TCR derives from a human donor in good health. Some clones in this sample may be carry-over from other donors' samples. Sequencing was performed on naive CXCR3- CD8+ T cells from blood. Subset: CD45RO-CCR7+CD27+CD95- naive CD8+ T cells lacking CXCR3 (TNR3-). V usage is TRBV7-2 and J usage is TRBJ2-3; with no DNA, the TCRdb D assignment of TRBD2 cannot be verified. CDR3 region: CASSLGLLAVTDTQYF.